Below, 25 T cell receptor beta chains from the same sample are listed, as sequenced in a study of shared clonotypes between healthy human individuals. Selected positively for CCR7 and CD45RO-negative, naive CD8 cells excluded terminally differentiated effector memory CD45RA+ cells. Clones were sequenced by immunoSEQ multiplex PCR, and TCRdb holds only the in-frame ones, with some missing. The sample has 2 million or so clones; less than 95% are singletons. The sequencing input was naive CD8+ T cells sorted from blood. These receptors all come from a man between 18 and 29 years old in good health.

The chain employs TRBV2 and TRBJ2-5; D gene uncertain. This CDR3 is built from 10 residues. The ends were cut back, 6 bases at V and 7 bases at J, with 6 bases in the middle. Germline-derived CDR1 and CDR2 are SNHLY and FYNNEI. The CDR3 DNA reads TGTGCCAGCAGCTCTGGGACCCAGTACTTC. Translating gives CASSSGTQYF.

The J gene is TRBJ2-7, the V gene TRBV10-2; 12 bases line up with TRBD2. The CDR3 runs 15 residues. Germline lookup yields CDR1 WSHSY and CDR2 SAAADI. Trimming at V came to 8 bases and at J to 0 bases, leaving 5 bases not matched to a gene. This chain's CDR3 is CASWRLAGASYEQYF. The DNA of the CDR3 is TGCGCCAGCTGGAGACTAGCGGGGGCCTCCTACGAGCAGTACTTC.

This clone was seen a few times. The chain combines TRBV9 with TRBJ1-2, with a possible D match to TRBD1 (5 bases). V dropped 3 bases and J dropped 7 bases, with 13 bases sitting between them. CDR3 length: 13 residues. Germline V gives CDR1 SGDLS, CDR2 YYNGEE. In DNA, the CDR3 is TGTGCCAGCAGCGCCCCGGGGCTTCCTGGCTACACCTTC. Its translation: CASSAPGLPGYTF.

This rearrangement joins TRBV27 to TRBJ2-7; D ambiguous. V gave up 6 bases and J gave up 0 bases, with 15 bases separating them. Germline lookup yields CDR1 MNHEY and CDR2 SMNVEV (reference sequence). The CDR3 contains 15 residues. The CDR3 sequence: CASSSITHGSYEQYF. The CDR3 coding sequence is TGTGCCAGCAGCTCAATAACACACGGCTCCTACGAGCAGTACTTC.

This clone was detected once. J is TRBJ2-6 and V is TRBV5-8; no clear D. The CDR3 extends over 17 amino acids. Germline V gives CDR1 SGHTS, CDR2 YDEGEE. Trimming stripped 4 bases from V and 0 bases from J, with 14 bases between. CDR3 residues: CASSLAPLFSGANVLTF. DNA of the CDR3: TGTGCCAGCAGCCTGGCCCCGCTATTCTCTGGGGCCAACGTCCTGACTTTC.

In this sample, this clone turned up once. CDR3 region: CASSLQQFANTGELFF. Here the CDR3 DNA reads TGTGCCAGCAGCCTCCAGCAATTCGCGAACACCGGGGAGCTGTTTTTT. The V call is TRBV13, the J call TRBJ2-2; unclear D gene. Germline lookup yields CDR1 PRHDT and CDR2 FYEKMQ (reference sequence). The CDR3 extends over 16 amino acids. Trimming removed 5 bases from V and 0 bases from J, with 13 bases in between.

This chain joins TRBV9 and TRBJ1-1; perhaps TRBD1 as D (6 bases). CDR1 is SGDLS, CDR2 YYNGEE, per germline. The CDR3 is 15 amino acids. V was trimmed by 2 bases and J by 1 base, leaving 12 bases between them. CDR3 nucleotides: TGTGCCAGCAGCGTGGCAGGGGCGGGGAACACTGAAGCTTTCTTT. Translating it yields CASSVAGAGNTEAFF. Complete variable domain (other parts from reference TRBV9 and TRBJ1-1): DSGVTQTPKHLITATGQRVTLRCSPRSGDLSVYWYQQSLDQGLQFLIQYYNGEERAKGNILERFSAQQFPDLHSELNLSSLELGDSALYFCASSVAGAGNTEAFFGQGTRLTVV.

This chain links TRBV5-5 with TRBJ2-7; D possibly corresponds to TRBD2 (5 bases). From germline, CDR1 is SGHKS and CDR2 YYEKEE (reference sequence). V lost 0 bases and J lost 7, with 11 bases in between. CDR3 length: 13 residues. Written as DNA, the CDR3 is TGTGCCAGCAGCTTGGCGGACGGGATGGAGCAGTACTTC. Translated, it gives CASSLADGMEQYF.

The chain recombines TRBV7-8 with TRBJ1-1; D unclear. Per germline, CDR1 SGHVS and CDR2 FQNEAQ. The CDR3 extends over 15 amino acids. The V end was cut by 1 base, the J end by 0 bases, with 9 bases between. In nucleotides, the CDR3 is TGTGCCAGCAGCTTAGGGACCGCCCTGAACACTGAAGCTTTCTTT. Translated: CASSLGTALNTEAFF.

The chain uses TRBV5-4 and TRBJ2-3; TRBD2 is a possible D gene (6 bases). Per the germline V gene, CDR1 is SGHNT and CDR2 is YYREEE (reference sequence). The V end lost 3 bases, the J end lost 2 bases, and 10 bases lay between the germline ends. This CDR3 is 14 amino acids long. CDR3 sequence reads: CASSSGTYTDTQYF. CDR3 DNA: TGTGCCAGCAGCTCAGGGACTTACACAGATACGCAGTATTTT.

DNA for the CDR3: TGTGCCAGCAGCGTAGTAAGCGGGGGGTTGTACAATGAGCAGTTCTTC. Translated: CASSVVSGGLYNEQFF. The genes are TRBV9 and TRBJ2-1; 9 bases are shared with TRBD2. The length of the CDR3 is 16 residues. V shed 0 bases and J 4 bases; nucleotides not matched to a gene: 5. Germline-derived CDR1 and CDR2 are SGDLS and YYNGEE. Filled out from reference TRBV9 and TRBJ2-1, the complete variable domain reads DSGVTQTPKHLITATGQRVTLRCSPRSGDLSVYWYQQSLDQGLQFLIQYYNGEERAKGNILERFSAQQFPDLHSELNLSSLELGDSALYFCASSVVSGGLYNEQFFGPGTRLTVL.

This rearrangement joins TRBV6-5 to TRBJ2-7; the D call may be TRBD1 or TRBD2 (5 bases each). CDR1 and CDR2 (germline): MNHEY, SVGAGI. The CDR3 consists of 14 residues. With 4 bases removed from V and 2 bases from J, the gap between germline ends came to 12 bases. CDR3 residues: CASSSYGGAYEQYF. The CDR3 DNA reads as TGTGCCAGCAGTTCATATGGGGGAGCCTACGAGCAGTACTTC.

About this clone itself: The sample contains more than one DNA sequence encoding this CDR3. The genes are TRBV7-9 and TRBJ2-1; 7 nucleotides line up with TRBD2. Germline V gene lookup returns CDR1 SEHNR and CDR2 FQNEAQ (reference sequence). The CDR3 sequence is 15 residues long. V trimming: 3 bases; J trimming: 0 bases; junction bases outside the gene matches: 2. CDR3 protein: CASSFLADSYNEQFF. The CDR3 DNA reads TGTGCCAGCAGCTTCCTAGCGGACTCCTACAATGAGCAGTTCTTC.

This clone was seen just once. The J gene is TRBJ1-6, the V gene TRBV13; the match to TRBD1 covers 8 bases. The CDR3 has 14 amino acids. From germline, CDR1 is PRHDT and CDR2 FYEKMQ (reference sequence). J lost 12 bases, V lost 5 bases, and 9 bases had no gene match. The CDR3 sequence is CASSEGTGFLPLHF. CDR3 sequence (DNA): TGTGCCAGCAGCGAAGGGACAGGCTTTCTACCCCTCCACTTT. Using reference TRBV13 and TRBJ1-6 for the parts outside the CDR3, the full variable domain is AAGVIQSPRHLIKEKRETATLKCYPIPRHDTVYWYQQGPGQDPQFLISFYEKMQSDKGSIPDRFSAQQFSDYHSELNMSSLELGDSALYFCASSEGTGFLPLHFGNGTRLTVT.

This chain connects TRBV5-1 to TRBJ1-4; maybe TRBD1 (5 bases). V was trimmed by 4 bases and J by 4 bases, leaving 17 bases between them. In germline, CDR1 is SGHRS, CDR2 YFSETQ. This CDR3 is built from 16 residues. The CDR3 loop reads CASSRPRGGDNEKLFF. The CDR3, as DNA: TGCGCCAGCAGCCGACCTCGTGGAGGGGATAATGAAAAACTGTTTTTT.

The rearrangement links TRBV5-4 to TRBJ2-7, with 8 bases fitting TRBD1. The CDR3 is made up of 16 amino acids. Germline V CDR1 and CDR2: SGHNT, YYREEE (reference sequence). V was clipped by 0 bases and J by 4 bases; unmatched bases: 9. The CDR3 DNA reads as TGTGCCAGCAGCTTGGGAATAGGACAGGGTGGATACGAGCAGTACTTC. This gives the protein CASSLGIGQGGYEQYF.

Of note for this clone: Other DNA sequences within the sample encode an identical CDR3. This chain uses TRBV7-9 with TRBJ1-4; no firm D call. CDR1 is SEHNR, CDR2 FQNEAQ, per germline (reference sequence). Between the trimmed V and J ends, which lost 5 bases and 5 bases, there was a span of 3 bases. This CDR3 region has 11 residues. CDR3 nucleotides: TGTGCCAGCAGCCCCAATGAAAAACTGTTTTTT. It yields the protein CASSPNEKLFF.

This clone was picked up a small number of times. The chain employs TRBV29-1 and TRBJ2-1; 7 bases map to TRBD2. Losses at the gene ends were 3 bases for V and 8 bases for J; bases not matched to a gene: 10. The CDR3 covers 14 residues. CDR1 and CDR2 (germline): SQVTM, ANQGSEA. The CDR3 DNA sequence: TGCAGCGTTGACAGGGAGGGTTACTGGGATGAGCAGTTCTTC. Translating gives CSVDREGYWDEQFF.

This clone was observed once. The chain is built from TRBV19 and TRBJ1-5; TRBD1 matches at 11 bases. This CDR3 has 15 residues. Germline loops: CDR1 LNHDA, CDR2 SQIVND (reference sequence). Trimming at V came to 7 bases and at J to 6 bases, leaving 8 bases not matched to a gene. CDR3 loop: CASTQIGTGGQPQHF. In DNA form, the CDR3 reads TGTGCCAGTACCCAAATCGGGACAGGGGGTCAGCCCCAGCATTTT.

The chain recombines TRBV27 with TRBJ1-1; no reliable D call. This CDR3 has 15 residues. CDR1 MNHEY and CDR2 SMNVEV come from the germline V gene (reference sequence). V was pared by 3 bases and J by 0 bases, with 11 bases between. In DNA form, the CDR3 reads TGTGCCAGCAGTTTCGCGGGAGGCATGAACACTGAAGCTTTCTTT. Its translation: CASSFAGGMNTEAFF.

This clone was observed a single time. V gene TRBV11-2 combines with J gene TRBJ2-5; tentative D call: TRBD1 (6 bases). This CDR3 has 10 amino acids. Trimming left V 8 bases short and J 7 bases short, with 8 bases between. The germline CDR1 and CDR2 sequences are SGHAT and FQNNGV. CDR3 DNA sequence: TGTGCCAGCCTCAGGGGGACCCAGTACTTC. Its translation is CASLRGTQYF.

The J gene is TRBJ2-7, the V gene TRBV5-1; possible D gene TRBD2, 5 bases. The CDR3 spans 15 residues. Germline CDR1 reads SGHRS; CDR2 reads YFSETQ. V was clipped by 0 bases and J by 6 bases, with 16 bases between them. The CDR3 coding sequence is TGCGCCAGCAGCTTGGCCGCGGGCAGTAAGGGCGAGCAGTACTTC. Translating it yields CASSLAAGSKGEQYF. The full variable domain, its missing parts supplied by reference TRBV5-1 and TRBJ2-7, is KAGVTQTPRYLIKTRGQQVTLSCSPISGHRSVSWYQQTPGQGLQFLFEYFSETQRNKGNFPGRFSGRQFSNSRSEMNVSTLELGDSALYLCASSLAAGSKGEQYFGPGTRLTVT.

The chain links TRBV5-4 to TRBJ2-1; TRBD2 might be the D (5 bases). Trimming removed 4 bases from V and 5 bases from J, with 13 bases in between. The CDR3 is 14 amino acids. CDR1 and CDR2 from the germline V gene are SGHNT and YYREEE (reference sequence). The CDR3 region is CASSPPGVDNEQFF. CDR3 bases: TGTGCCAGCAGCCCCCCCGGGGTTGACAATGAGCAGTTCTTC.

In this sample, this clone turned up once. V gene TRBV30 combines with J gene TRBJ2-2; D gene uncertain. The CDR3 extends over 15 amino acids. With 1 base removed from V and 5 bases from J, the gap between germline ends came to 14 bases. The germline V gene has CDR1 GTSNPN and CDR2 SVGIG (reference sequence). CDR3 in amino acids: CAWSGNRDATGELFF. CDR3 bases: TGTGCCTGGAGTGGGAATCGAGACGCAACCGGGGAGCTGTTTTTT.

The chain uses TRBV29-1 and TRBJ1-3; D is possibly TRBD1 (5 bases). This CDR3 has 14 residues. Trimming took 1 base from V and 2 from J, leaving 9 bases between them. Germline V gene data show CDR1 as SQVTM and CDR2 as ANQGSEA. CDR3 region: CSVEGQGAGNTIYF. CDR3 in DNA: TGCAGCGTTGAAGGCCAGGGTGCTGGAAACACCATATATTTT.